This passage covers 20 T cell receptor beta chains from one sample sequenced in a study of T-cell memory formation after mild COVID-19. TCRdb fed the 5' RACE reads into MiXCR, producing one record per CDR3 protein. The data show about 340,000 distinct CDR3 sequences, 20% to 25% seen once. The sample comprised PBMCs or a T cell subset sorted from them (not recorded which). All receptors come from a man in his late teens or twenties who had mild COVID-19 (a few samples of this study predate the infection). Cell type and time point are not known.

The genes are TRBV20-1 and TRBJ2-5; 8 nucleotides align to TRBD2. V trimming: 6 bases; J trimming: 2 bases; junction bases outside the gene matches: 8. This CDR3 contains 14 residues. CDR1 and CDR2 from the germline V gene are DFQATT and SNEGSKA (reference sequence). CDR3 protein: CSAVPERGQETQYF. CDR3 DNA: TGCAGTGCAGTCCCGGAGCGGGGGCAAGAGACCCAGTACTTC.

This chain joins TRBV7-9 and TRBJ2-5, with D tentatively TRBD2 (5 bases). V lost 5 bases and J 7 bases, leaving 14 bases between the germline ends. This CDR3 contains 13 residues. The germline CDR1 and CDR2 sequences are SEHNR and FQNEAQ (reference sequence). CDR3 amino acids: CASSPPIGGTQYF. The DNA for the CDR3 is TGTGCCAGCAGCCCACCTATAGGAGGGACCCAGTACTTC. Full variable domain (remainder filled in from reference TRBV7-9 and TRBJ2-5): DTGVSQNPRHKITKRGQNVTFRCDPISEHNRLYWYRQTLGQGPEFLTYFQNEAQLEKSRLLSDRFSAERPKGSFSTLEIQRTEQGDSAMYLCASSPPIGGTQYFGPGTRLLVL.

The chain recombines TRBV9 with TRBJ2-1, with D tentatively TRBD2 (7 bases). Trimming shortened V by 0 bases and J by 7 bases, and 11 bases separated the two germline ends. Germline V gene lookup returns CDR1 SGDLS and CDR2 YYNGEE. The CDR3 has 14 residues. The CDR3 spells CASSVGGGLNEQFF. DNA of the CDR3: TGTGCCAGCAGCGTAGGCGGGGGCCTAAATGAGCAGTTCTTC.

The V call is TRBV7-2, the J call TRBJ2-5, with 16 bases fitting TRBD2. The trim removed 5 bases at V and 5 bases at J, leaving 11 bases unmatched. Germline CDR1 reads SGHTA; CDR2 reads FQGNSA. This CDR3 spans 18 amino acids. The chain's CDR3 is CASSTGLAGGLWAETQYF. As DNA, the CDR3 is TGTGCCAGCAGCACGGGACTAGCGGGGGGGCTCTGGGCGGAGACCCAGTACTTC.

This clonotype has more than one count but fewer than ten. V and J are TRBV10-3 and TRBJ2-3, with 8 nucleotides matching TRBD1. After removal of 2 bases from V and 2 bases from J, the junction contained 3 bases not matched to a gene. The CDR3 is made up of 15 amino acids. Per the germline V gene, CDR1 is ENHRY and CDR2 is SYGVKD. This chain's CDR3 is CAISEPDRATDTQYF. CDR3 bases: TGTGCCATCAGTGAGCCGGACAGGGCCACAGATACGCAGTATTTT.

The chain recombines TRBV29-1 with TRBJ2-7; D perhaps matches TRBD1 (6 bases). CDR3 length equals 14 residues. The V gene lost 7 bases and the J gene lost 1 base, with 17 bases spanning the gap. CDR1 is SQVTM and CDR2 is ANQGSEA in the germline V gene. The CDR3 region is CSASPKGVSYEQYF. CDR3 nucleotide sequence: TGCAGCGCCTCCCCAAAGGGGGTTTCCTACGAGCAGTACTTC.

The chain recombines TRBV5-1 with TRBJ1-2; 9 bases match TRBD1. With V trimmed by 4 bases and J by 5 bases, 12 bases remained unmatched. The germline V gene encodes CDR1 SGHRS and CDR2 YFSETQ. The CDR3 is made up of 16 amino acids. In nucleotides, the CDR3 is TGCGCCAGCAGCCCGACCTCGGGACAGGGTATTTATGGCTACACCTTC. Protein: CASSPTSGQGIYGYTF.

The rearrangement links TRBV9 to TRBJ1-3; unclear D gene. The CDR3 sequence is 15 residues long. Trimming stripped 0 bases from V and 0 bases from J, with 7 bases between. In germline, CDR1 is SGDLS, CDR2 YYNGEE. This chain's CDR3 is CASSVDPASGNTIYF. CDR3 DNA: TGTGCCAGCAGCGTAGATCCTGCCTCTGGAAACACCATATATTTT.

The V call is TRBV15, the J call TRBJ1-1; 8 bases agree with TRBD1. CDR1 and CDR2 (germline): LNHNV, YYDKDF (reference sequence). Trimming cost V 0 bases and J 3 bases; bases outside gene matches: 0. This CDR3 has 14 residues. The CDR3 DNA sequence: TGTGCCACCAGCAGAGACAGGGGGCACACTGAAGCTTTCTTT. Protein: CATSRDRGHTEAFF.

This clonotype occurred a few times. The chain employs TRBV6-5 and TRBJ1-2; 8 bases are a match to TRBD1. V trimming: 5 bases; J trimming: 8 bases; junction bases outside the gene matches: 10. Looked up from germline, CDR1 is MNHEY and CDR2 is SVGAGI. CDR3 length: 14 amino acids. The CDR3 sequence: CASSRNPGGAGYTF. CDR3 bases: TGTGCCAGCAGTCGCAACCCAGGGGGCGCGGGCTACACCTTC.

This clonotype was observed a few times. This chain uses TRBV4-3 with TRBJ1-1; D unclear. The length of the CDR3 is 14 residues. Germline CDR1 and CDR2: LGHNA and YSLEER. The ends were cut back, 0 bases at V and 10 bases at J, with 15 bases in the middle. CDR3 region: CASSQDKILSPAFF. CDR3 DNA sequence: TGCGCCAGCAGCCAAGATAAGATTCTGTCGCCAGCTTTCTTT.

The chain carries TRBV2 and TRBJ2-1; 9 bases agree with TRBD2. There are 16 residues in the CDR3. Trimming took 5 bases from V and 2 from J; bases not matched to a gene: 7. Germline CDR1 and CDR2: SNHLY and FYNNEI. As DNA, the CDR3 is TGTGCCAGCAGTTTACGGGGACTAGCCACCTACAATGAGCAGTTCTTC. This codes for CASSLRGLATYNEQFF.

V is TRBV27 and J is TRBJ1-1; D gene unclear. V lost 5 bases and J 4 bases, leaving 11 bases between the germline ends. In germline, CDR1 is MNHEY, CDR2 SMNVEV (reference sequence). There are 13 residues in the CDR3. CDR3 coding DNA: TGTGCCAGCAGTCAATGGGCTAGCACTGAAGCTTTCTTT. Translation gives CASSQWASTEAFF.

This clonotype has a handful of counts. The chain is built from TRBV7-9 and TRBJ1-1; 12 bases match TRBD1. From germline, CDR1 is SEHNR and CDR2 FQNEAQ (reference sequence). Germline trimming cut 5 bases from V and 5 bases from J; bases unmatched to any gene: 9. The CDR3 spans 16 residues. CDR3 in DNA: TGTGCCAGCAGCCCAAGGGACAGGGGGCGCCGTACTGAAGCTTTCTTT. Translated, it gives CASSPRDRGRRTEAFF.

This clonotype was found a few times. The genes are TRBV7-9 and TRBJ2-3; tentatively, D is TRBD1 or TRBD2 (5 bases each). This CDR3 contains 16 residues. V was pared by 4 bases and J by 3 bases, with 17 bases between. CDR1 SEHNR and CDR2 FQNEAQ come from the germline V gene (reference sequence). This CDR3 is CASSSIRGSHTDTQYF. The CDR3 bases are TGTGCCAGCAGCTCCATCCGGGGCAGCCATACAGATACGCAGTATTTT.

This chain connects TRBV10-3 to TRBJ2-1; D is undetermined. Germline CDR1 ENHRY, CDR2 SYGVKD. V lost 2 bases and J 6 bases, leaving 5 bases between the germline ends. This CDR3 has 12 residues. CDR3 in amino acids: CAISEDSNEQFF. The CDR3 nucleotides are TGTGCCATCAGTGAGGATTCCAATGAGCAGTTCTTC.

The rearrangement uses TRBV20-1 and TRBJ2-3; TRBD2 aligns across 7 bases. After removal of 0 bases from V and 0 bases from J, the junction contained 12 bases not matched to a gene. CDR1 is DFQATT and CDR2 is SNEGSKA in the germline V gene (reference sequence). This CDR3 is 18 amino acids long. DNA for the CDR3: TGCAGTGCTAGAGATCTTGGGAGGGCGCGTGCTAGCACAGATACGCAGTATTTT. Translated: CSARDLGRARASTDTQYF.

This clonotype was recorded many times. The V call is TRBV6-2 or TRBV6-3, the J call TRBJ2-1; tentatively, D is TRBD2 (5 bases). CDR3 length equals 16 residues. V shed 0 bases and J shed 6 bases, with 15 bases lying between them. CDR1 and CDR2 from the germline V gene are MNHEY and SVGEGT. The CDR3 is CASSYSAGPLVNEQFF. DNA of the CDR3: TGTGCCAGCAGTTACTCTGCGGGCCCCCTGGTCAATGAGCAGTTCTTC.

The gene calls are TRBV12-3 or TRBV12-4 and TRBJ2-2, with TRBD1 matching 8 bases. The V segment lost 6 bases and the J segment 6 bases; nucleotides outside the gene matches: 9. The CDR3 runs to 15 residues. CDR3: CASRSVLRGPGELFF. The CDR3 bases are TGTGCCAGCAGATCCGTCCTCAGGGGGCCCGGGGAGCTGTTTTTT.

V and J are TRBV6-1 and TRBJ2-5; D is possibly TRBD2 (5 bases). Between the trimmed V and J ends, which lost 9 bases and 4 bases, there was a span of 12 bases. CDR1 and CDR2 (germline): MNHNS, SASEGT. The CDR3 is 12 residues long. CDR3 DNA: TGTGCCAGTGACCTAGCCAGAGAGACCCAGTACTTC. It specifies CASDLARETQYF.